The 29 T cell receptor beta chains presented below share a single source sample, sequenced in a study of PD-1 blockade in classical Hodgkin lymphoma. Specified time point: cycle 4 day 1 (C4D1), after more than five weeks of nivolumab. Each patient relapsed following autologous stem cell transplantation, and prior brentuximab vedotin exposure differed. Clones were sequenced by immunoSEQ multiplex PCR, and TCRdb holds only the in-frame ones, with some missing. The sample lists approximately 18,000 clones, less than 85% seen once, with around 40% in the top ten. Material: peripheral blood mononuclear cells (PBMCs), obtained before the fourth cycle of nivolumab. These receptors originate from a human donor with classical Hodgkin lymphoma.

The chain employs TRBV19 and TRBJ2-1; 11 nucleotides align to TRBD1. V shed 5 bases and J 2 bases; nucleotides not matched to a gene: 2. From germline, CDR1 is LNHDA and CDR2 SQIVND (reference sequence). CDR3 length: 15 amino acids. The CDR3 DNA is TGTGCCAGTAGTGCGGGACAGGGGGCCTACAATGAGCAGTTCTTC. This translates into CASSAGQGAYNEQFF.

V and J are TRBV4-1 and TRBJ1-1, with 8 bases matching TRBD1. Germline V CDR1 and CDR2: MGHRA, YSYEKL. V shed 1 base, J shed 11 bases, and the junction held 6 bases outside the gene matches. The CDR3 loop spans 13 amino acids. The CDR3, as DNA: TGCGCCAGCAGCCAAGGGCAGGACAGGGAGGCTTTCTTT. Its protein product is CASSQGQDREAFF.

V is TRBV30 and J is TRBJ1-5; D possibly corresponds to TRBD1 (6 bases). Germline loops: CDR1 GTSNPN, CDR2 SVGIG (reference sequence). The length of the CDR3 is 14 residues. Trimming shortened V by 4 bases and J by 3 bases, and 13 bases separated the two germline ends. The chain's CDR3 is CAWTSGQPNQPQHF. CDR3 DNA sequence: TGTGCCTGGACAAGTGGACAGCCCAATCAGCCCCAGCATTTT. Variable domain in full (rest from reference TRBV30 and TRBJ1-5): SQTIHQWPATLVQPVGSPLSLECTVEGTSNPNLYWYRQAAGRGLQLLFYSVGIGQISSEVPQNLSASRPQDRQFILSSKKLLLSDSGFYLCAWTSGQPNQPQHFGDGTRLSIL.

The V and J genes are TRBV2 and TRBJ2-6; D gene unclear. Trimming took off 7 bases at V and 0 bases at J, with 7 bases between the two ends. Germline V lookup: CDR1 SNHLY, CDR2 FYNNEI. The CDR3 contains 14 residues. The CDR3, as DNA: TGTGCCAGCACTCAGACCTCTGGGGCCAACGTCCTGACTTTC. It yields the protein CASTQTSGANVLTF.

This clone qualifies as medium-sized. Within the sample, other DNA sequences also encode this same CDR3. CDR3 DNA: TGTGCCAGCAGCTTAGGTCCTAATCAGCCCCAGCATTTT. Its protein is CASSLGPNQPQHF. The genes are TRBV7-9 and TRBJ1-5; D gene ambiguous. From germline, CDR1 is SEHNR and CDR2 FQNEAQ (reference sequence). This CDR3 has 13 residues. Between the trimmed V and J ends, which lost 1 base and 4 bases, there was a span of 5 bases.

The rearrangement joins TRBV19 to TRBJ2-1; 10 nucleotides agree with TRBD1. This CDR3 region has 11 residues. Germline V CDR1 and CDR2: LNHDA, SQIVND (reference sequence). The CDR3 coding sequence is TGTCCTGGGACAGGGGACAATGAGCAGTTCTTC. Its protein product is CPGTGDNEQFF.

A few counts support this clone. The CDR3 region is CASSFRTGSNQPQHF. Here the CDR3 DNA reads TGCGCCAGCAGCTTCCGGACAGGGAGTAATCAGCCCCAGCATTTT. The chain joins TRBV5-1 to TRBJ1-5; 8 bases are shared with TRBD1. From germline, CDR1 is SGHRS and CDR2 YFSETQ. Germline trimming cut 2 bases from V and 4 bases from J; bases unmatched to any gene: 5. CDR3 size: 15 residues.

This chain joins TRBV6-6 and TRBJ2-2; 7 bases line up with TRBD1. Germline values: CDR1 MNHNY, CDR2 SVGAGI (reference sequence). The CDR3 consists of 15 residues. With 5 bases clipped from V and 5 bases from J, the junction kept 8 bases outside the gene matches. The CDR3 here is CASSLDRVVTGELFF. In DNA, the CDR3 is TGTGCCAGCAGTCTTGACAGGGTGGTGACCGGGGAGCTGTTTTTT.

The chain carries TRBV10-3 and TRBJ1-5; 12 nucleotides agree with TRBD1. The CDR3 loop spans 18 amino acids. Germline V gene data show CDR1 as ENHRY and CDR2 as SYGVKD. The trim removed 4 bases at V and 2 bases at J, leaving 9 bases unmatched. The DNA for the CDR3 is TGTGCCATCAGTGGGGGGGACAGGGGGCTACGTGGCAATCAGCCCCAGCATTTT. The encoded protein is CAISGGDRGLRGNQPQHF.

This clone was found a few times. The gene calls are TRBV7-8 and TRBJ1-1; a weak D match, TRBD1 (6 bases). Germline V gives CDR1 SGHVS, CDR2 FQNEAQ. The CDR3 extends over 14 amino acids. The ends were cut back, 2 bases at V and 6 bases at J, with 13 bases in the middle. The CDR3 DNA follows: TGTGCCAGCAGCTTAAACAGGGAGGGGCCTGAAGCTTTCTTT. This codes for CASSLNREGPEAFF.

This clone was seen a handful of times. The chain combines TRBV19 with TRBJ1-5; D uncertain. The CDR3 contains 14 residues. V gave up 5 bases and J gave up 12 bases, with 20 bases separating them. Germline V CDR1 and CDR2: LNHDA, SQIVND (reference sequence). The CDR3 here is CASSWDNAARGQHF. The CDR3 region has the DNA TGTGCCAGTAGTTGGGATAACGCCGCACGGGGCCAGCATTTT.

V and J are TRBV7-8 and TRBJ2-3, with 7 bases aligning to TRBD2. The J segment lost 1 base and the V segment lost 3 bases, leaving 7 bases of the junction unmatched. There are 16 residues in the CDR3. Germline-derived CDR1 and CDR2 are SGHVS and FQNEAQ. The CDR3 spells CASSLMNSGRTDTQYF. The CDR3 DNA sequence: TGTGCCAGCAGCTTGATGAATAGCGGGCGCACAGATACGCAGTATTTT.

The chain is built from TRBV18 and TRBJ2-1; D is undetermined. Deletions cut 6 bases from V and 0 bases from J, with 12 bases between. The germline V gene has CDR1 KGHSH and CDR2 LQKENI. The CDR3 consists of 15 residues. CDR3 DNA sequence: TGTGCCAGCTCGATAGACTGGAGCTCCTACAATGAGCAGTTCTTC. Amino acids: CASSIDWSSYNEQFF.

The chain is built from TRBV11-2 and TRBJ2-7; D might be TRBD1 or TRBD2, each matching 5 bases. Trimming stripped 1 base from V and 2 bases from J, with 21 bases between. CDR1 and CDR2 (germline): SGHAT, FQNNGV. The CDR3 sequence is 18 residues long. The CDR3 spells CASSLVLDKLTRPYEQYF. The CDR3 nucleotides are TGTGCCAGCAGCTTAGTCCTGGACAAACTTACTAGACCCTACGAGCAGTACTTC.

V and J are TRBV23-1 and TRBJ2-3, with a possible D match to TRBD1 (5 bases). TRBV23-1 is designated an ORF whose function remains uncertain. This CDR3 comprises 12 residues. Deletions cut 4 bases from V and 7 bases from J, with 9 bases between. The DNA for the CDR3 is TGCGCCAGCAGTCCCCAGGGTCATACGCAGTATTTT. Translated: CASSPQGHTQYF.

The genes are TRBV5-1 and TRBJ1-1, with a tentative D call TRBD1 (5 bases). The CDR3 spans 12 residues. V lost 4 bases and J lost 10, with 14 bases in between. Germline V gene sequence: CDR1 SGHRS, CDR2 YFSETQ. Here the CDR3 DNA reads TGCGCCAGCAGCCTGGATGAGGGGCGAGCTTTCTTT. Translation: CASSLDEGRAFF.

The rearrangement joins TRBV2 to TRBJ2-5, with TRBD2 matching 11 bases. Trimming took 8 bases from V and 5 from J; bases not matched to a gene: 4. This CDR3 comprises 13 residues. The V gene's germline CDR1 is SNHLY and CDR2 FYNNEI. CDR3 in amino acids: CASVSGRGETQYF. The CDR3 DNA follows: TGTGCCAGCGTTAGCGGGAGGGGGGAGACCCAGTACTTC. The full variable domain, with the rest looked up from reference TRBV2 and TRBJ2-5, is EPEVTQTPSHQVTQMGQEVILRCVPISNHLYFYWYRQILGQKVEFLVSFYNNEISEKSEIFDDQFSVERPDGSNFTLKIRSTKLEDSAMYFCASVSGRGETQYFGPGTRLLVL.

The rearrangement uses TRBV7-8 and TRBJ1-4; D gene ambiguous. CDR1 is SGHVS, CDR2 FQNEAQ, per germline. This CDR3 has 13 amino acids. V was pared by 0 bases and J by 8 bases, with 7 bases between. In nucleotides, the CDR3 is TGTGCCAGCAGCTTAGCGTCACAGGAAAAACTGTTTTTT. Amino acids: CASSLASQEKLFF.

This chain uses TRBV6-1 with TRBJ1-5; D is undetermined. Trimming cost V 6 bases and J 0 bases, with 9 bases left between them. The CDR3 runs to 14 residues. Germline V gene data show CDR1 as MNHNS and CDR2 as SASEGT. CDR3 DNA: TGTGCCAGCAGATTGATCCATAGCAATCAGCCCCAGCATTTT. Protein: CASRLIHSNQPQHF.

The V gene is TRBV7-9, the J gene TRBJ1-5; TRBD1 is a possible D gene (6 bases). The V gene lost 4 bases and the J gene lost 2 bases, with 15 bases spanning the gap. Per the germline V gene, CDR1 is SEHNR and CDR2 is FQNEAQ (reference sequence). The CDR3 has 16 amino acids. Here the CDR3 DNA reads TGTGCCAGCAGCTCGAATCAGGGGTTTGGCAATCAGCCCCAGCATTTT. This codes for CASSSNQGFGNQPQHF.

This clone has more than one count but fewer than ten. The chain joins TRBV7-2 to TRBJ1-5; the D is unclear. The CDR3 runs 12 residues. V was clipped by 10 bases and J by 5 bases, with 12 bases between them. The V gene's germline CDR1 is SGHTA and CDR2 FQGNSA. CDR3 coding DNA: TGTGCCACCGTTGACGGGGATCAGCCCCAGCATTTT. Amino acid sequence: CATVDGDQPQHF.

The V call is TRBV7-2, the J call TRBJ2-3; D is unresolved. The CDR3 sequence is 13 residues long. Germline CDR1 reads SGHTA; CDR2 reads FQGNSA. V lost 3 bases, J lost 2 bases, and 6 bases lay in between. DNA of the CDR3: TGTGCCAGCAGCTTGGGCCACACAGATACGCAGTATTTT. Amino acids: CASSLGHTDTQYF.

The chain employs TRBV6-6 and TRBJ1-5, with D maybe TRBD1 (6 bases). CDR3 length: 15 amino acids. The V and J ends lost 1 base and 2 bases respectively, with 9 bases between them. Per germline, CDR1 MNHNY and CDR2 SVGAGI (reference sequence). As DNA, the CDR3 is TGTGCCAGCAGTTACTGGGAGGGGGGCAATCAGCCCCAGCATTTT. The encoded protein is CASSYWEGGNQPQHF.

This sequence joins TRBV4-3 and TRBJ1-3; no definite D call. This CDR3 has 16 amino acids. V lost 1 base and J 0 bases, leaving 10 bases between the germline ends. Germline CDR1 is LGHNA and CDR2 is YSLEER. The CDR3 DNA sequence: TGCGCCAGCAGCCAAGTCCACACTTTCTCTGGAAACACCATATATTTT. Its translation: CASSQVHTFSGNTIYF.

The chain uses TRBV5-4 and TRBJ2-1; 8 nucleotides agree with TRBD2. The CDR3 is 14 residues long. Germline V gives CDR1 SGHNT, CDR2 YYREEE (reference sequence). The V and J ends lost 2 bases and 8 bases, in that order; junction bases with no gene match: 6. The CDR3 bases are TGTGCCAGCAGCTTAGAAGCGGGAGCGGATGAGCAGTTCTTC. This encodes CASSLEAGADEQFF.

The chain couples TRBV29-1 to TRBJ2-5, with D uncertain. V was clipped by 8 bases and J by 4 bases, with 14 bases between them. Germline CDR1 SQVTM, CDR2 ANQGSEA. CDR3 size: 12 residues. The CDR3 coding sequence is TGCAGCACTGATCCCGTCGGAGAGACCCAGTACTTC. Translated: CSTDPVGETQYF.

A few counts support this clone. The rearrangement joins TRBV30 to TRBJ1-4; no clear D gene. This CDR3 contains 14 residues. Per the germline V gene, CDR1 is GTSNPN and CDR2 is SVGIG (reference sequence). V lost 4 bases to trimming and J lost 5 bases, with 14 bases between them. CDR3 DNA: TGTGCCTGGAAATTCAGTAGAGTAAATGAAAAACTGTTTTTT. Its translation: CAWKFSRVNEKLFF.

This clone was found a few times. The rearrangement joins TRBV7-6 to TRBJ2-5, with TRBD2 identical over 10 bases. Germline V lookup: CDR1 SGHVS, CDR2 FNYEAQ. V was clipped by 5 bases and J by 3 bases; unmatched bases: 6. This CDR3 contains 15 residues. The CDR3 DNA sequence: TGTGCCAGCAGCGTCCTAGCGGGAGAGGAAGAGACCCAGTACTTC. Residues: CASSVLAGEEETQYF.

V usage is TRBV27 and J usage is TRBJ1-4; D not resolved. V lost 4 bases and J 0 bases, leaving 9 bases between the germline ends. There are 15 residues in the CDR3. The germline V gene encodes CDR1 MNHEY and CDR2 SMNVEV (reference sequence). Here the CDR3 DNA reads TGTGCCAGCAGTTACCATTCCTCAACTAATGAAAAACTGTTTTTT. It translates to CASSYHSSTNEKLFF.